This T cell receptor beta chain was captured by sequencing in a study of cytomegalovirus exposure and HLA in healthy donors. Study summary: Later analysis reported that the roughly 130 validation repertoires shared the platform of the approximately 670 first-cohort repertoires. General study findings and limits: Confirmation in vitro established that a few CMV-associated chains were specific for CMV antigens. Many donors shared some public TCRs, even though most TCR sequences were rare.

The CDR3 sequence is 15 residues long. V was trimmed by 1 base and J by 3 bases, leaving 12 bases between them. Germline CDR1 KGHSH, CDR2 LQKENI. This table comes from immunoSEQ multiplex PCR, and its TCRdb copy is limited to in-frame clones, with some not included. The sample lists over 150,000 clones; more than 80% were seen once. Concerning this clone itself: The antigen remains unidentified.

The origin of this receptor is a woman in her late teens or twenties in good health and CMV-seropositive. Sequenced sample: PBMCs. The V call is TRBV18, the J call TRBJ1-2, with D maybe TRBD1 (5 bases). CDR3 in amino acids: CASSPRLGVDYGYTF. CDR3 in DNA: TGTGCCAGCTCACCACGCCTAGGGGTGGACTATGGCTACACCTTC.